Listed here are 21 T cell receptor beta chains from one sample, sequenced in a study of blood T cell repertoires in COVID-19 (dated by TCRdb to the early 2020s). Library preparation employed the immunoSEQ multiplex PCR assay. The table comes from immuneACCESS by way of TCRdb, which keeps in-frame sequences with V and J called. Part of the clones is missing from these tables; in studies checked, under half for an unresolved V gene and the rest for unknown reasons. The sample records hundreds of thousands of clones, approximately 88% of which are singletons. The ten most abundant clones make up 1% of the sample. Sequencing used PBMCs or T cells enriched from blood (not recorded which). The source is a woman aged 25 to 39 who had recovered from COVID-19.

The CDR3 DNA sequence: TGTGCCAGCAGTTGGGGGCAGGGCCCCAATCAGCCCCAGCATTTT. This codes for CASSWGQGPNQPQHF. V gene TRBV27 combines with J gene TRBJ1-5; TRBD1 might be the D (6 bases). This CDR3 contains 15 residues. V was clipped by 4 bases and J by 3 bases, with 13 bases between them. The germline CDR1 and CDR2 sequences are MNHEY and SMNVEV (reference sequence).

V is TRBV7-2 and J is TRBJ2-5; 7 positions agree with TRBD1. With V trimmed by 3 bases and J by 3 bases, 1 base remained unmatched. This CDR3 has 13 amino acids. Germline CDR1 is SGHTA and CDR2 is FQGNSA. The CDR3 region has the DNA TGTGCCAGCAGCTTCGACAGGGAAGAGACCCAGTACTTC. Residues: CASSFDREETQYF.

The CDR3 reads CASSPGDSGANVLTF. CDR3 sequence (DNA): TGTGCCAGCAGCCCGGGAGATTCTGGGGCCAACGTCCTGACTTTC. The chain is built from TRBV9 and TRBJ2-6; weak D call: TRBD2 (6 bases). Germline lookup yields CDR1 SGDLS and CDR2 YYNGEE. The CDR3 consists of 15 residues. Trimming pared 4 bases from V and 1 base from J, leaving 9 bases between.

The chain employs TRBV18 and TRBJ1-1; maybe TRBD1 (6 bases). Trimming took 2 bases from V and 11 from J, leaving 21 bases between them. Germline CDR1 is KGHSH and CDR2 is LQKENI. This CDR3 has 15 amino acids. The CDR3 loop is CASSPTAGTSAKAFF. The CDR3 DNA reads as TGTGCCAGCTCACCAACCGCCGGGACATCCGCCAAGGCTTTCTTT.

The J gene is TRBJ1-5, the V gene TRBV15; 10 positions match TRBD1. Per germline, CDR1 LNHNV and CDR2 YYDKDF (reference sequence). J gave up 2 bases and V 3 bases, and 16 bases lay outside the gene matches. This CDR3 is built from 20 residues. The chain's CDR3 is CATSSQTGTGAPLGNQPQHF. As DNA, the CDR3 is TGTGCCACCAGCAGCCAGACCGGGACAGGGGCGCCGTTGGGCAATCAGCCCCAGCATTTT.

This chain connects TRBV5-4 to TRBJ2-3, with a tentative D call TRBD1 (6 bases). Per the germline V gene, CDR1 is SGHNT and CDR2 is YYREEE (reference sequence). This CDR3 has 16 amino acids. With 4 bases removed from V and 3 bases from J, the gap between germline ends came to 18 bases. The CDR3 DNA follows: TGTGCCAGCAGCCCCACTGGGGGCCACGGGACAGATACGCAGTATTTT. It specifies CASSPTGGHGTDTQYF.

The chain uses TRBV2 and TRBJ1-6; weak D call: TRBD1 (5 bases). The CDR3 has 15 amino acids. Germline CDR1 reads SNHLY; CDR2 reads FYNNEI. With 1 base removed from V and 3 bases from J, the gap between germline ends came to 7 bases. The CDR3 loop reads CASSEGGLYNSPLHF. CDR3 in DNA: TGTGCCAGCAGTGAAGGGGGACTCTATAATTCACCCCTCCACTTT.

The genes are TRBV3-1 (or the pseudogene TRBV3-2) and TRBJ1-2, with D possibly being TRBD1 (5 bases). In germline, CDR1 is LGHDT, CDR2 YNNKEL (reference sequence). The CDR3 runs to 14 residues. Trimming took off 1 base at V and 5 bases at J, with 11 bases between the two ends. In nucleotides, the CDR3 is TGTGCCAGCAGCCAAGGGGGGGTGTCATATGGCTACACCTTC. Its translation: CASSQGGVSYGYTF.

The chain recombines TRBV27 with TRBJ2-3; TRBD2 matches at 15 bases. Trimming removed 3 bases from V and 5 bases from J; junction bases left unmatched: 9. Looked up from germline, CDR1 is MNHEY and CDR2 is SMNVEV (reference sequence). The CDR3 consists of 18 residues. CDR3 in amino acids: CASSFRRGLAGGQDTQYF. In DNA, the CDR3 is TGTGCCAGCAGTTTCCGACGGGGACTAGCGGGGGGCCAAGATACGCAGTATTTT.

V is TRBV5-1 and J is TRBJ2-6; 9 nucleotides line up with TRBD1. After removal of 0 bases from V and 2 bases from J, the junction contained 9 bases not matched to a gene. Looked up from germline, CDR1 is SGHRS and CDR2 is YFSETQ. This CDR3 spans 19 amino acids. Written as DNA, the CDR3 is TGCGCCAGCAGCTTGGCCGGCGGACAGGGGACGGCTGGGGCCAACGTCCTGACTTTC. Protein product: CASSLAGGQGTAGANVLTF.

The chain combines TRBV4-2 with TRBJ2-2; tentatively, D is TRBD1 (5 bases). V lost 0 bases and J lost 6, with 14 bases in between. Looked up from germline, CDR1 is LGHNA and CDR2 is YNFKEQ. The CDR3 loop spans 16 amino acids. The CDR3 reads CASSQEGQMGPGELFF. DNA of the CDR3: TGTGCCAGCAGCCAAGAAGGCCAGATGGGGCCCGGGGAGCTGTTTTTT.

The chain couples TRBV9 to TRBJ2-1; a weak D match, TRBD1 (6 bases). Trimming cost V 0 bases and J 0 bases, with 19 bases left between them. This CDR3 is built from 19 residues. Germline-derived CDR1 and CDR2 are SGDLS and YYNGEE. The CDR3 DNA reads TGTGCCAGCAGCGTAGCAAGGGACACCTCAATCCCCTCCTACAATGAGCAGTTCTTC. This translates into CASSVARDTSIPSYNEQFF.

V and J are TRBV2 and TRBJ1-1, with TRBD1 matching 7 bases. CDR1 is SNHLY, CDR2 FYNNEI, per germline. CDR3 length: 14 residues. V was pared by 1 base and J by 5 bases, with 4 bases of the junction left unmatched. The CDR3 reads CASSEGPRGTEAFF. The CDR3 bases are TGTGCCAGCAGTGAAGGGCCCAGGGGGACTGAAGCTTTCTTT.

The J gene is TRBJ2-7, the V gene TRBV6-2 or TRBV6-3, with 9 bases aligning to TRBD1. Germline V lookup: CDR1 MNHEY, CDR2 SVGEGT. V shed 4 bases, J shed 0 bases, and the junction held 4 bases outside the gene matches. The CDR3 length is 15 residues. CDR3 in DNA: TGTGCCAGCAGTTCCTACAGGGGGCGCTCCTACGAGCAGTACTTC. Amino acid sequence: CASSSYRGRSYEQYF.

This clone was detected once. The chain combines TRBV28 with TRBJ2-7; the match to TRBD1 covers 8 bases. Trimming took 6 bases from V and 6 from J; bases not matched to a gene: 13. CDR3 size: 15 residues. The germline V gene encodes CDR1 MDHEN and CDR2 SYDVKM. The CDR3 DNA reads TGTGCCAGCAGGGGGGGACGACAGGGGTTACGCGAGCAGTACTTC. The encoded protein is CASRGGRQGLREQYF.

The chain carries TRBV7-9 and TRBJ1-4; TRBD1 might be the D (6 bases). This CDR3 has 16 amino acids. V lost 4 bases to trimming and J lost 10 bases, with 22 bases between them. Germline V gene data show CDR1 as SEHNR and CDR2 as FQNEAQ (reference sequence). This CDR3 reads CASSYGQGTLQGKLFF. The DNA of the CDR3 is TGTGCCAGCAGCTACGGCCAGGGGACCCTCCAGGGAAAACTGTTTTTT.

The V gene is TRBV27, the J gene TRBJ1-5, with D uncertain. Germline loops: CDR1 MNHEY, CDR2 SMNVEV (reference sequence). With 3 bases removed from V and 9 bases from J, the gap between germline ends came to 9 bases. The CDR3 contains 12 residues. This chain's CDR3 is CASSFPGSPQHF. CDR3 coding DNA: TGTGCCAGCAGTTTCCCCGGTTCGCCCCAGCATTTT.

The V and J genes are TRBV7-9 and TRBJ1-6; 9 bases are shared with TRBD1. The germline V gene encodes CDR1 SEHNR and CDR2 FQNEAQ (reference sequence). CDR3 length equals 14 residues. The J segment lost 14 bases and the V segment lost 4 bases, leaving 9 bases of the junction unmatched. The CDR3 sequence: CASSSRQGEFTLHF. CDR3 sequence (DNA): TGTGCCAGCAGCTCTCGACAGGGGGAATTCACCCTCCACTTT.

Comment on this clone: One end of the junction varies from germline; a read error may be responsible. This sequence joins TRBV13 and TRBJ1-2; TRBD1 aligns across 8 bases. This CDR3 region has 10 residues. CDR1 PRHDT and CDR2 FYEKMQ come from the germline V gene (reference sequence). The CDR3, as DNA: TGTGCCAGCAGCTCGGACAGGGCGTACTTC. Residues: CASSSDRAYF.

The V call is TRBV19, the J call TRBJ2-7, with 7 bases aligning to TRBD1. CDR1 is LNHDA and CDR2 is SQIVND in the germline V gene (reference sequence). This CDR3 is 14 amino acids long. Trimming at V came to 5 bases and at J to 3 bases, leaving 7 bases not matched to a gene. The CDR3 here is CASSSEQGFYEQYF. The CDR3 coding sequence is TGTGCCAGTAGTTCAGAACAGGGGTTCTACGAGCAGTACTTC.

V gene TRBV11-2 combines with J gene TRBJ2-7, with 13 bases that match TRBD2. Germline V gene data show CDR1 as SGHAT and CDR2 as FQNNGV. The J segment lost 3 bases and the V segment lost 5 bases, leaving 4 bases of the junction unmatched. The length of the CDR3 is 15 residues. CDR3 amino acids: CASSLGTSGIYEQYF. CDR3 coding DNA: TGTGCCAGCAGCCTGGGGACTAGCGGGATCTACGAGCAGTACTTC.